The next 15 T cell receptor beta chains were all read from a single sample in a study of blood T cell repertoires in COVID-19. Sequencing used immunoSEQ multiplex PCR; TCRdb keeps in-frame clones, though not all of them. The sample contains approximately 300,000 clones, about 85% of which appear only once. The material sequenced was PBMCs or T cells enriched from blood (not recorded which). These receptor sequences come from a woman in her 30s who had been exposed to COVID-19.

This chain joins TRBV7-6 and TRBJ2-7; the D gene is possibly TRBD1 (6 bases). The CDR3 has 14 amino acids. Germline lookup yields CDR1 SGHVS and CDR2 FNYEAQ. Trimming left V 0 bases short and J 5 bases short, with 11 bases between. The CDR3 protein is CASSLAGGLDEQYF. Written as DNA, the CDR3 is TGTGCCAGCAGCTTAGCAGGGGGTCTCGACGAGCAGTACTTC.

V is TRBV5-1 and J is TRBJ1-4, with TRBD1 matching 11 bases. V lost 4 bases and J lost 10; bases outside the gene matches: 9. CDR3 length equals 15 residues. Germline CDR1 is SGHRS and CDR2 is YFSETQ. CDR3 in DNA: TGCGCCAGCAGCCCGCTCGGGACAGGGGGAGGAAAACTGTTTTTT. Amino acid sequence: CASSPLGTGGGKLFF.

Concerning this clone: Relative to the germline gene, one junction end is altered; a read error may explain this. The chain has TRBV7-3 and TRBJ2-5, with no clear D. The V gene's germline CDR1 is SGHTA and CDR2 FQGTGA. CDR3 length: 13 amino acids. CDR3 sequence (DNA): TGTGCCAGCAGCGTAACTAACCAAGAGACCCAGTACTTC. It encodes CASSVTNQETQYF.

The chain uses TRBV10-1 and TRBJ1-1; 7 bases are shared with TRBD1. The CDR3 consists of 14 residues. V was clipped by 7 bases and J by 4 bases; unmatched bases: 9. The germline V gene encodes CDR1 WNHNN and CDR2 SYGVQD (reference sequence). CDR3: CASKGDSGGTEAFF. CDR3 bases: TGCGCCAGCAAAGGAGACTCAGGGGGCACTGAAGCTTTCTTT.

V usage is TRBV19 and J usage is TRBJ2-4, with TRBD1 identical over 7 bases. Germline lookup yields CDR1 LNHDA and CDR2 SQIVND (reference sequence). J gave up 4 bases and V 5 bases, and 11 bases lay outside the gene matches. This CDR3 is built from 16 residues. CDR3 in DNA: TGTGCCAGTAGTCCTCCGGGACAGAGATTTAAAAACATTCAGTACTTC. Translated: CASSPPGQRFKNIQYF.

Turning to this clone: The same CDR3 is also encoded by other DNA sequences in this sample. The J gene is TRBJ2-1, the V gene TRBV3-1 (or the pseudogene TRBV3-2); D not resolved. CDR3 length: 14 residues. Germline CDR1 and CDR2: LGHDT and YNNKEL (reference sequence). V lost 0 bases to trimming and J lost 4 bases, with 7 bases between them. As DNA, the CDR3 is TGTGCCAGCAGCCAAGATAGACTTTACAATGAGCAGTTCTTC. Encoded protein: CASSQDRLYNEQFF.

This clone was counted once. The chain is built from TRBV30 and TRBJ1-1, with a tentative D call TRBD1 (5 bases). The CDR3 is made up of 12 amino acids. Germline V gene data show CDR1 as GTSNPN and CDR2 as SVGIG (reference sequence). Trimming shortened V by 3 bases and J by 4 bases, and 9 bases separated the two germline ends. Here the CDR3 DNA reads TGTGCCTGGAGGATGGGGGGCACTGAAGCTTTCTTT. Its translation is CAWRMGGTEAFF.

This clone appeared a single time. This chain connects TRBV5-1 to TRBJ2-2; TRBD1 matches 8 bases. Trimming took 3 bases from V and 3 from J; bases not matched to a gene: 10. From germline, CDR1 is SGHRS and CDR2 YFSETQ. This CDR3 contains 17 residues. The CDR3 nucleotides read TGCGCCAGCAGCTCCGAACCGGGACAGGTTTACACCGGGGAGCTGTTTTTT. It specifies CASSSEPGQVYTGELFF.

CDR3: CASSYGAGALHYEQFF. In DNA, the CDR3 is TGTGCCAGCTCCTACGGGGCGGGAGCACTACACTATGAGCAGTTCTTC. The chain carries TRBV28 and TRBJ2-1, with 7 bases identical to TRBD2. With 8 bases clipped from V and 8 bases from J, the junction kept 18 bases outside the gene matches. Germline V CDR1 and CDR2: MDHEN, SYDVKM. CDR3 length: 16 amino acids.

This chain uses TRBV9 with TRBJ1-1, with a tentative D call TRBD1 (6 bases). Trimming left V 0 bases short and J 4 bases short, with 13 bases between. This CDR3 has 15 residues. Germline V gene data show CDR1 as SGDLS and CDR2 as YYNGEE. The CDR3 protein is CASSVEIQGSTEAFF. The CDR3 nucleotides are TGTGCCAGCAGCGTAGAGATTCAGGGGTCCACTGAAGCTTTCTTT.

V gene TRBV29-1 combines with J gene TRBJ1-2; D perhaps matches TRBD1 (6 bases). The V and J ends lost 8 bases and 4 bases respectively, with 11 bases between them. Germline assignment: CDR1 SQVTM and CDR2 ANQGSEA. The CDR3 is made up of 11 amino acids. The CDR3 coding sequence is TGCAGCCAGGTGACAGGCTATGGCTACACCTTC. It translates to CSQVTGYGYTF.

This chain joins TRBV19 and TRBJ1-5; 7 positions agree with TRBD1. Germline CDR1 LNHDA, CDR2 SQIVND (reference sequence). The CDR3 contains 15 residues. The ends lost 2 bases at V and 4 bases at J; junction bases unmatched: 5. The CDR3 DNA reads as TGTGCCAGTAGTATAAAGCTGACAGGGAATCAGCCCCAGCATTTT. It yields the protein CASSIKLTGNQPQHF.

Concerning this clone itself: At the DNA level, this CDR3 is encoded by other sequences in the same sample as well. Written as DNA, the CDR3 is TGTGCCAGCACAGGGTCGACAGATACGCAGTATTTT. Protein: CASTGSTDTQYF. V is TRBV6-5 and J is TRBJ2-3; a possible D gene is TRBD1 (5 bases). This CDR3 contains 12 residues. The V end was cut by 7 bases, the J end by 3 bases, with 8 bases between. The germline CDR1 and CDR2 sequences are MNHEY and SVGAGI.

The gene calls are TRBV4-2 and TRBJ2-1; a weak D match, TRBD2 (5 bases). The CDR3 length is 15 residues. V was pared by 4 bases and J by 8 bases, with 18 bases between. CDR1 is LGHNA and CDR2 is YNFKEQ in the germline V gene. The CDR3 DNA is TGTGCCAGCAGCCCGAATGGCATCCTGAGGGATGAGCAGTTCTTC. Translating it yields CASSPNGILRDEQFF.

The J gene is TRBJ1-1, the V gene TRBV10-3, with D maybe TRBD1 (6 bases). The germline CDR1 and CDR2 sequences are ENHRY and SYGVKD. The CDR3 has 13 residues. Trimming took off 6 bases at V and 3 bases at J, with 11 bases between the two ends. The CDR3 here is CAISRDTHTEAFF. CDR3 nucleotide sequence: TGTGCCATCAGCCGGGACACGCACACTGAAGCTTTCTTT.